The 2 T cell receptor beta chains reported below all come from one sample, sequenced in a study of blood T cell repertoires in COVID-19. Repertoires were generated with immunoSEQ multiplex PCR, while TCRdb's copy carries only in-frame clones and drops some. The sample comprises 250,000 or so clones, 90% of which are singletons, and roughly 2.2% rests with the top ten. Material: peripheral blood. The receptor set was obtained from a woman aged 60 to 75 with COVID-19, enrolled during active disease.

The V call is TRBV7-2, the J call TRBJ1-1; D gene ambiguous. The CDR3 contains 13 residues. The germline V gene has CDR1 SGHTA and CDR2 FQGNSA. V lost 5 bases, J lost 1 base, and 8 bases lay in between. The DNA of the CDR3 is TGTGCCAGCAGCACACACAGGAACACTGAAGCTTTCTTT. Residues: CASSTHRNTEAFF.

CDR3 residues: CASRTGEPQHF. The CDR3 bases are TGTGCCAGCAGGACAGGGGAGCCCCAGCATTTT. The chain employs TRBV6-5 and TRBJ1-5; 8 nucleotides match TRBD1. The germline gives CDR1 MNHEY, CDR2 SVGAGI. CDR3 length: 11 residues. V lost 6 bases to trimming and J lost 8 bases; unmatched junction nucleotides: 0.